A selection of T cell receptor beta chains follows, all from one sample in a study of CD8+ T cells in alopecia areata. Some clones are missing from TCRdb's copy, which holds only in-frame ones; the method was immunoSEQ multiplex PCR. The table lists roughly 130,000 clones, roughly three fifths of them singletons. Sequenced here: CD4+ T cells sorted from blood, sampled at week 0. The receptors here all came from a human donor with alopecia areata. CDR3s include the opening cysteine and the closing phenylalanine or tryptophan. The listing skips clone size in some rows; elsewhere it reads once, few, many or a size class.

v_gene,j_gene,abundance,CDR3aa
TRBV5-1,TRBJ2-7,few,CASSLSARTGSPEQYF
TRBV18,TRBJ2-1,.,CASSPGQYNEQFF
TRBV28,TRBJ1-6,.,CASSFQGNPLGSPLHF
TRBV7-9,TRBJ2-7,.,CASSLAQPRAEQYF
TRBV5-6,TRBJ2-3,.,CASSGGQSTDTQYF
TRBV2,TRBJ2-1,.,CASSRLAGGRGAYNEQFF
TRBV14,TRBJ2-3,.,CASSPLAGASTDTQYF
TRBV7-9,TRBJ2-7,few,CASSTGQGFYEQYF
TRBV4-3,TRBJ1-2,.,CASSQDRTRTGGYGYTF
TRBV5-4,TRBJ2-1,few,CASSPGGGRSYNEQFF
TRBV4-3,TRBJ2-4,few,CASSQGTGAAKNIQYF
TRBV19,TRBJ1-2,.,CASSFGSNYGYTF
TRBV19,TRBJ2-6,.,CASSNRLLGGANVLTF
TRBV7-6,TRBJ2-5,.,CASSRQQETQYF
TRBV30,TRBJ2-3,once,CAWSGGTGSTDTQYF
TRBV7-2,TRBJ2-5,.,CASSPDRAGETQYF
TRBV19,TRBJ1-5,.,CASSPPTGSSNQPQHF
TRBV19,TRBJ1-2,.,CASSERGTALYGYTF
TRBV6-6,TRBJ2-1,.,CASSSWAGGPNEQFF
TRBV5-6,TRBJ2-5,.,CASSSTSGGDLRETQYF
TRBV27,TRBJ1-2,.,CASRYRGGDLDGYTF
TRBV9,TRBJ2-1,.,CASSVEGNDDYNEQFF
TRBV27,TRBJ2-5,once,CASSSQVRFETQYF
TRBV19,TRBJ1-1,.,CASSIQVNTEAFF
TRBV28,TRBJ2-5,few,CASRGPSWAQYF
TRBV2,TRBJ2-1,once,CASSATDSYNEQFF
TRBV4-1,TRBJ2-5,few,CASSDPGTGGADQETQYF
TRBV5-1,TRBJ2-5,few,CASSLTGGAETQYF
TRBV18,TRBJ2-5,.,CASSPKKETQYF
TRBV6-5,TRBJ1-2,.,CASSYTVGASYGYTF
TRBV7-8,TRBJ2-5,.,CASSLSSGQETQYF
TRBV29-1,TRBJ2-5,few,CSVEVGGAETQYF
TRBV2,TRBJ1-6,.,CASSPHPATISPLHF
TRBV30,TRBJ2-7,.,CAWRDRGSYEQYF
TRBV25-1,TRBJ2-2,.,CASSMGAGGGELFF
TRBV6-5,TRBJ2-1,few,CASRWGTSGNEQFF
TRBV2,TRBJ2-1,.,CASSASGRAIEQFF
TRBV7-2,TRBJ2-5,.,CASSPTSGGRETQYF
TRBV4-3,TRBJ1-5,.,CASSQRTGSDQPQHF
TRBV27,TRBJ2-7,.,CASSQGGHDSYEQYF
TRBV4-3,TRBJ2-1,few,CASSPVITGAYNEQFF
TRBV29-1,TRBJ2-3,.,CSVETGQGELDTQYF
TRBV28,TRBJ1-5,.,CASSLTGTHQPQHF
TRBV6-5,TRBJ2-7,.,CASSRTGGKQYF
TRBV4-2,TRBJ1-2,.,CASSPGRGARTGGYTF
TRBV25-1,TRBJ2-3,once,CASSPSAGGLTDTQYF
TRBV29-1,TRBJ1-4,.,CSVVVGQLGEKLFF
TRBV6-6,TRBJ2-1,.,CASSLLLNEQFF
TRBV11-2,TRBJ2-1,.,CASSESFLAAYNEQFF
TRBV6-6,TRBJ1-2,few,CASSFQINYGYTF
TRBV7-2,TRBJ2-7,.,CASSLAGSQVYEQYF
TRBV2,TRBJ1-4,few,CASSPNTNEKLFF
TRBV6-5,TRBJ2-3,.,CASGLGRALTDTQYF
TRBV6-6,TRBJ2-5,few,CASSPSGGAETQYF
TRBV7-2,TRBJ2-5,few,CASSLKGSETQYF